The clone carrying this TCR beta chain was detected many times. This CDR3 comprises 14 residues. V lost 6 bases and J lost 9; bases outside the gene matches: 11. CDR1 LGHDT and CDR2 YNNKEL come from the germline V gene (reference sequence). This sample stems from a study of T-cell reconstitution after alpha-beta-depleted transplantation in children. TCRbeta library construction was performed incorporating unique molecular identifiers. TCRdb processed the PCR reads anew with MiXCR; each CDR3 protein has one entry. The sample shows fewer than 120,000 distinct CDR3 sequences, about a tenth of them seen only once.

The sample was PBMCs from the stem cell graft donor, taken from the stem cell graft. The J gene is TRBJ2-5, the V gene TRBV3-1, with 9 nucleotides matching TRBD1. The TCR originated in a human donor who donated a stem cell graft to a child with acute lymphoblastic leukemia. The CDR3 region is CASRPRDRDGAQYF. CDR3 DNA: TGTGCCAGCAGGCCCCGGGACAGGGATGGTGCCCAGTACTTC.